This T cell receptor beta chain was captured in a study of cytomegalovirus exposure and HLA in healthy donors (dated by TCRdb to 2016 to 2017). Looking at the study overall: An earlier analysis of roughly 500 of the donors reported 276 Gb of sequence data and 117 million unique TCR beta sequences obtained from roughly 170 million T cells. Roughly 300 gigabases of sequencing data and 91 million or so unique TCR sequences made up an early release that covered fewer than 650 HLA-typed donors. On average, about 200,000 unique TCR beta nucleotide sequences were sequenced per donor among roughly 430 genotyped donors of the cohort, with about 17% of those sequences being non-productive. The aim of the study was to test whether cataloging public T cell receptors could identify signatures of past pathogen exposure. To decide whether each TCR beta V gene segment behaved as functional or pseudogenic, an earlier analysis of 587 of the donors relied on high-throughput TCR beta sequencing. Donor age, sex, ethnicity and CMV serostatus were collected together with the repertoire data. High-throughput TCR immunosequencing, statistical association of individual TCRs with disease status, and machine learning were combined to predict cytomegalovirus infection status. Rather than drawing on any new phenotypic data, the later analysis identified candidate immune exposures from TCR beta sequences and the way those sequences occurred across donors. In a later analysis, previously published TCR beta repertoires from about 640 donors were re-analyzed and high-resolution HLA genotyping was added so that TCR occurrence patterns could be studied. A later genetic analysis took genome-wide SNP genotypes for 398 of the 666 donors and used that subset as a discovery cohort. Every discovery cohort repertoire had been produced on one sequencing platform. Among the approximately 400 genotyped donors, 75% to 90% belonged to the genetic ancestry cluster associated with self-reported Caucasian donors. Along with the 666-subject first cohort, a separate validation cohort of around 120 different subjects was used. The study profiled the T cell repertoires of more than 500 subjects by immunosequencing and related them to cytomegalovirus serostatus. HLA typing covered class I and class II loci at four-digit resolution. Roughly 5 DR-DQ haplotypes were handled as single units for association and clustering, since linkage in the cohort was strong. Typing coverage differed by locus: A, B, C, DRB1 and DQB1 were typed in about 620-630 donors, DQA1 in roughly 510, DPA1 in roughly 590, and DPB1 in 400 to 480.

General study outcomes and caveats: A later analysis found that TCR association rates varied across HLA loci, with DRB1 alleles showing the most associated TCRs and HLA-C alleles the fewest. When HLA alleles, especially DR and DQ, strongly co-occurred, attributing TCR associations to individual alleles was difficult. Specific HLA alleles were associated with more than 15,000 TCR beta sequences at a false discovery rate of 0.05 in a later analysis. Sequencing depth was assumed to be roughly uniform across donors in the presence/absence analyses, though that assumption may not hold. In a later analysis, HLA-associated TCR beta chains were found to be more clonally expanded and to have lower generation probabilities than equally common non-associated chains. Most CMV-associated TCR beta chains appeared to be HLA-restricted in a later analysis, and the HLA associations seemed to be driven largely by CMV exposure. Because the 87-base-pair reads could not distinguish some IMGT-functional V segments, including TRBV6-2 and TRBV6-3, those segments were excluded. In a later genetic analysis, a missense DCLRE1C variant was associated with V-gene and J-gene trimming of TCR beta chains, and the association was replicated in an independent cohort. In a later analysis, several top co-occurrence clusters were reported to appear linked to parvovirus B19, influenza, CMV and Epstein-Barr virus. A few of the identified cytomegalovirus-associated TCR beta chains were confirmed in vitro to be specific for cytomegalovirus antigens. Correlated functional status among segregating V segments might reflect linkage disequilibrium, but an unknown experimental factor could not be ruled out. The only immune exposure information available for the cohort was CMV serostatus. A cluster of highly shared sequence variants was judged likely to be a technical artifact of the sequencing pipeline. Only TCR beta chains were sequenced in this cohort, and the absence of alpha or paired-chain data limited detectable features. The classifier was reported to diagnose cytomegalovirus status with high specificity and sensitivity in both the original and validation cohorts. A total of 164 TCR beta chains were listed by the study as associated with cytomegalovirus. According to the authors, the approach could potentially be generalized to other disease states and immunological phenotypes. Most TCR sequences were seen in very few donors, while some public TCRs were found in many individuals. Because some donors lacked HLA typing at each locus, the association tests relied only on the typed subset. A later genetic analysis reported fewer N-insertions in productive TCRs among donors in an Asian-associated ancestry cluster than the approximately 670-donor mean. An earlier analysis of some 590 of the donors showed that most TCR beta V segments appeared in productive rearrangements either about 90% or about 30% of the time, which broadly matched IMGT annotations. Because counts were too low, around 17 rarely observed V segments, including chromosome 9 orphons, were left out of the earlier analysis of over 550 of the donors. A further reported finding was that TCR beta sequences accurately predicted the HLA-A and HLA-B alleles for most subjects in the first cohort.

As concerns this clone: Its antigen is unknown. The input lacks base qualities; no much larger clone sits a single base away.

Library method: the immunoSEQ multiplex PCR assay. A mixture of 60 forward primers for TCR Vbeta segments and 13 reverse primers for TCR Jbeta segments was used in the multiplex PCR. A multiplex PCR assay on genomic DNA amplified the CDR3 region of rearranged TCR beta genes. The Illumina HiSeq System was used to sequence the amplified TCR beta libraries as 87-base-pair reads. Processing in the source paper ran as follows. Across the roughly 670 repertoires, a later analysis counted 75 million to 90 million unique TCR beta chains, approximately 12 million of which were shared by at least two donors. To remove PCR and sequencing errors, raw reads were error-corrected and collapsed into unique sequences using a nearest-neighbor algorithm that merged closely related sequences. Alignment of CDR3 sequences to IMGT reference sequences was used to assign V, D and J gene segments. Each retained sequence needed at least a six-nucleotide match to both a V gene segment and a J gene segment. A rearrangement counted as productive if the CDR3 had no stop codons and remained in frame with V and J, and every other rearrangement counted as non-productive. CDR3 was defined by IMGT convention, running from the second conserved V-encoded cysteine to the conserved J-encoded phenylalanine. The earlier analysis of 587 of the donors excluded any sequence lacking an unambiguous match to a single V gene segment. An earlier analysis of a few hundred of the donors classified V segments as functional when productive rearrangements were above 56.7% and as segregating when the standard deviation between donors was above 5%. A statistical classification framework was built to diagnose cytomegalovirus status from the catalog of TCR beta chain sequences. A later analysis assigned V and J genes by comparing TCR nucleotide sequences with IMGT/GENE-DB human TR gene sequences. A later analysis assigned CDR3 sequences and most-parsimonious VDJ recombination scenarios with the TCRdist pipeline. In a later analysis, each TCR beta chain was defined by its CDR3 amino acid sequence together with its V-gene family, and reads without a unique V-gene family were excluded. In a later analysis, around 600 highly shared, low-generation-probability nucleotide sequences were removed to address suspected cross-contamination and a sequencing artifact. For each public chain, a later analysis derived a clonal expansion index from normalized ranks of inferred template counts within each repertoire. A later analysis computed generation probabilities with a VDJ recombination model fitted to out-of-frame rearrangements, and checked the results against IGoR. In a later analysis, TCR-TCR, TCR-HLA and TCR-CMV co-occurrence was scored with hypergeometric tests, and a repertoire-size bias correction was applied to TCR pairs. A later analysis estimated false discovery rates by permuting HLA or CMV assignments 20 times. A later analysis grouped co-occurring TCRs with DBSCAN, adding TCRdist sequence similarity when clustering within HLA-allele-positive subsets. Co-occurrence clustering excluded repertoires with fewer than 30,000 or more than 120,000 public chains, plus five with anomalous nucleotide sharing. TCRdb took over this immuneACCESS table, retaining in-frame rearrangements with V and J assigned. Such tables are incomplete; in checked studies, under half of the missing clones stem from an unresolved V gene, and the remainder is unexplained. V and J calls and clone size come straight from that table; D and trimming were deduced from the DNA. This sample is represented by some 55,000 clones; around 85% of them were singletons. Around 1.8% of the sample is held by the ten biggest clonotypes.

The cohort comprised some 730 healthy bone marrow donors. All cohort members were sampled while nominally healthy, although unrecorded immune exposures were likely present. The donor was CMV seronegative and belonged to the group of 352 seronegative cohort members. Every donor gave a peripheral blood sample, and the peripheral blood mononuclear cells from that sample were used for TCR beta sequencing. The Qiagen DNeasy Blood Extraction Kit was used to extract genomic DNA from the blood cell samples. CDR1 and CDR2, looked up from the germline V gene, are MGHRA and YSYEKL. The CDR3 has 15 amino acids, counting the end cysteine and phenylalanine. The retained sequence is limited to the CDR3, 45 bases, with the frame set at the first base. The junction shows trimming of 3 bases on V and 0 bases on J, plus 11 bases between the germline ends.

This clonotype was sampled from a man between 40 and 49 years old in good health and CMV-seronegative. The receptor chain draws on TRBV4-1 and TRBJ1-2, with the D gene call left open. Material: PBMCs. Here is the DNA: TGCGCCAGCAGCCAGGCACAGCTGTCTAACTATGGCTACACCTTC. Its coded protein is CASSQAQLSNYGYTF.